The 18 T cell receptor beta chains below were found in one sample sequenced in a study of T-cell memory formation after mild COVID-19. MiXCR, run by TCRdb on the 5' RACE reads, gives a single entry per CDR3 protein. The repertoire holds 400,000 to 500,000 distinct CDR3 sequences, with roughly 20% as singletons. Sample: PBMCs or a T cell subset sorted from them (not recorded which). The receptors were gathered from an adult woman who had mild COVID-19 (a few samples of this study predate the infection). Cell type and time point are not known.

There are many counts of this clonotype. The V call is TRBV5-1, the J call TRBJ2-7; D perhaps matches TRBD1 (6 bases). The CDR3 runs 13 residues. V was shortened by 3 bases and J by 5 bases, with 12 bases between the two germline ends. Germline V lookup: CDR1 SGHRS, CDR2 YFSETQ. The CDR3 nucleotides read TGCGCCAGCAGCTCTCTGGACAGCGACGAGCAGTACTTC. Protein sequence: CASSSLDSDEQYF. Supplemented by reference TRBV5-1 and TRBJ2-7, the full variable domain reads KAGVTQTPRYLIKTRGQQVTLSCSPISGHRSVSWYQQTPGQGLQFLFEYFSETQRNKGNFPGRFSGRQFSNSRSEMNVSTLELGDSALYLCASSSLDSDEQYFGPGTRLTVT.

V usage is TRBV7-2 and J usage is TRBJ2-2; D is undetermined. Trimming removed 2 bases from V and 4 bases from J, with 8 bases in between. CDR1 and CDR2 from the germline V gene are SGHTA and FQGNSA. This CDR3 has 14 residues. CDR3 loop: CASSLKGSTGELFF. The CDR3 DNA follows: TGTGCCAGCAGCTTAAAGGGTAGCACCGGGGAGCTGTTTTTT.

Here the CDR3 reads CAISEVSNTEAFF. The CDR3, as DNA: TGTGCCATCAGTGAGGTCTCGAACACTGAAGCTTTCTTT. V and J are TRBV10-3 and TRBJ1-1; D unclear. V was cut by 2 bases and J by 1 base, with 5 bases left in between. From germline, CDR1 is ENHRY and CDR2 SYGVKD. The CDR3 is 13 residues long.

This sequence joins TRBV9 and TRBJ2-1; no clear D. The CDR3 is made up of 17 amino acids. Germline loops: CDR1 SGDLS, CDR2 YYNGEE. The V and J ends lost 2 bases and 1 base respectively, with 16 bases between them. Here the CDR3 reads CASSVHQRARSYNEQFF. The CDR3 DNA reads TGTGCCAGCAGCGTCCACCAAAGAGCCCGTTCCTACAATGAGCAGTTCTTC.

This clonotype has just a few counts. This sequence joins TRBV5-5 and TRBJ2-3; 7 bases are shared with TRBD1. J gave up 6 bases and V 1 base, and 14 bases lay outside the gene matches. Germline V gene data show CDR1 as SGHKS and CDR2 as YYEKEE (reference sequence). This CDR3 is built from 17 residues. The CDR3 DNA sequence: TGTGCCAGCAGCTTGATTCCGGGACAGCACGATGAGGATACGCAGTATTTT. Translation: CASSLIPGQHDEDTQYF.

This clonotype was recorded a few times. In DNA form, the CDR3 reads TGTGCCACCGGGACCTTCGCGGGAGGCCCGAACACCGGGGAGCTGTTTTTT. Protein product: CATGTFAGGPNTGELFF. The chain links TRBV15 to TRBJ2-2; the match to TRBD2 covers 8 bases. The V gene end was trimmed by 8 bases and the J gene end by 0 bases; junction bases not matched to a gene: 11. Germline CDR1 is LNHNV and CDR2 is YYDKDF (reference sequence). The CDR3 contains 17 residues.

This chain links TRBV7-8 with TRBJ2-7; D may be TRBD1 (6 bases). Germline V gene sequence: CDR1 SGHVS, CDR2 FQNEAQ. This CDR3 comprises 17 residues. The germline V and J ends were trimmed by 1 base and 1 base, with 17 bases remaining between them. The CDR3 reads CASSLGAYGTLSYEQYF. CDR3 coding DNA: TGTGCCAGCAGCTTAGGGGCCTACGGGACACTGTCCTACGAGCAGTACTTC.

This clonotype was seen a few times. This chain connects TRBV5-1 to TRBJ1-1, with D tentatively TRBD1 (5 bases). Trimming shortened V by 9 bases and J by 1 base, and 16 bases separated the two germline ends. The germline V gene has CDR1 SGHRS and CDR2 YFSETQ. The CDR3 spans 14 residues. As DNA, the CDR3 is TGCGCCACCAGTTGGGGAGGGACGAACACTGAAGCTTTCTTT. Protein sequence: CATSWGGTNTEAFF.

The chain carries TRBV12-3 or TRBV12-4 and TRBJ1-2, with D possibly matching TRBD1 (6 bases). The V and J ends lost 7 bases and 5 bases respectively, with 11 bases between them. This CDR3 is built from 12 residues. CDR3 sequence: CASNLRGYGYTF. CDR3 nucleotide sequence: TGTGCCAGCAACTTAAGGGGGTATGGCTACACCTTC.

A note on this clonotype: At one boundary the junction diverges from the germline segment, which might be a read error. V gene TRBV12-3 or TRBV12-4 combines with J gene TRBJ2-1; TRBD2 aligns across 11 bases. This CDR3 comprises 14 residues. The CDR3, as DNA: TGTGCCAGCAGGTTAGCGGGAGGGCTAGGTGAGCAGTTCTTC. Protein sequence: CASRLAGGLGEQFF.

This sequence joins TRBV4-1 and TRBJ2-2, with 8 bases aligning to TRBD1. The trim removed 1 base at V and 5 bases at J, leaving 0 bases unmatched. Germline V gives CDR1 MGHRA, CDR2 YSYEKL. The CDR3 extends over 14 amino acids. In nucleotides, the CDR3 is TGCGCCAGCAGCCAAGGGACAGGGACCGGGGAGCTGTTTTTT. It encodes CASSQGTGTGELFF.

This clonotype was picked up a small number of times. The chain combines TRBV7-8 with TRBJ2-7; D not certain. Germline V gives CDR1 SGHVS, CDR2 FQNEAQ. Between the trimmed V and J ends, which lost 6 bases and 10 bases, there was a span of 16 bases. The CDR3 runs 12 residues. In nucleotides, the CDR3 is TGTGCCAGCAGGAAAAAGGAAGGCGTACAGTACTTC. Its protein product is CASRKKEGVQYF.

This clonotype was picked up a small number of times. The CDR3 region is CASSQMDRENTGELFF. CDR3 nucleotide sequence: TGCGCCAGCAGCCAAATGGACAGAGAGAACACCGGGGAGCTGTTTTTT. The rearrangement joins TRBV4-1 to TRBJ2-2; D is perhaps TRBD1 (6 bases). V was cut by 2 bases and J by 1 base, with 11 bases left in between. The length of the CDR3 is 16 residues. The germline gives CDR1 MGHRA, CDR2 YSYEKL.

This clonotype was observed a few times. The chain combines TRBV30 with TRBJ1-6; D gene uncertain. This CDR3 has 11 residues. V dropped 0 bases and J dropped 9 bases, with 3 bases sitting between them. Germline V CDR1 and CDR2: GTSNPN, SVGIG (reference sequence). The CDR3 coding sequence is TGTGCCTGGAGTGTTAGTTCACCCCTCCACTTT. Translation gives CAWSVSSPLHF. Full variable domain (outside the CDR3, taken from reference TRBV30 and TRBJ1-6): SQTIHQWPATLVQPVGSPLSLECTVEGTSNPNLYWYRQAAGRGLQLLFYSVGIGQISSEVPQNLSASRPQDRQFILSSKKLLLSDSGFYLCAWSVSSPLHFGNGTRLTVT.

This clonotype was counted many times. The rearrangement joins TRBV20-1 to TRBJ2-4; maybe TRBD1 (5 bases). Germline CDR1 reads DFQATT; CDR2 reads SNEGSKA (reference sequence). Trimming removed 0 bases from V and 6 bases from J, with 21 bases in between. The CDR3 is 17 amino acids. CDR3 region: CSARDIDRRTWGNIQYF. The CDR3 DNA is TGCAGTGCTAGAGATATCGACAGACGGACCTGGGGAAACATTCAGTACTTC.

CDR3 protein: CASGPPAGTENTEAFF. CDR3 DNA sequence: TGTGCCAGCGGTCCCCCTGCCGGGACAGAGAACACTGAAGCTTTCTTT. The chain has TRBV7-8 and TRBJ1-1; 7 bases match TRBD1. CDR1 and CDR2 from the germline V gene are SGHVS and FQNEAQ. CDR3 length: 16 residues. V lost 8 bases, J lost 1 base, and 13 bases stayed unmatched. The full variable domain, its missing parts supplied by reference TRBV7-8 and TRBJ1-1, is GAGVSQSPRYKVAKRGQDVALRCDPISGHVSLFWYQQALGQGPEFLTYFQNEAQLDKSGLPSDRFFAERPEGSVSTLKIQRTQQEDSAVYLCASGPPAGTENTEAFFGQGTRLTVV.

V gene TRBV5-1 combines with J gene TRBJ2-2, with 9 bases aligning to TRBD2. Germline V gene lookup returns CDR1 SGHRS and CDR2 YFSETQ. The CDR3 totals 14 residues. Losses at the gene ends were 0 bases for V and 11 bases for J; bases not matched to a gene: 5. Written as DNA, the CDR3 is TGCGCCAGCAGCTTGGCGTCTAGCGGGGACGAGCTGTTTTTT. Translating gives CASSLASSGDELFF.

This clonotype was counted only a few times. V is TRBV7-9 and J is TRBJ1-2; D uncertain. Per germline, CDR1 SEHNR and CDR2 FQNEAQ (reference sequence). The CDR3 is 16 residues long. V lost 4 bases to trimming and J lost 6 bases, with 21 bases between them. CDR3: CASSSTEPSAKDGYTF. DNA of the CDR3: TGTGCCAGCAGCTCTACAGAGCCTTCGGCAAAGGATGGCTACACCTTC.